This paragraph covers one TCR beta chain sequence. This entry is derived from a study of blood T cell repertoires in COVID-19. Study-wide context: PBMCs, B-cell-depleted T cells, or T cells provided the cDNA or gDNA that made up the material.

The V end lost 5 bases, the J end lost 3 bases, and 13 bases lay between the germline ends. Germline-derived CDR1 and CDR2 are SGHVS and FQNEAQ. The CDR3 is made up of 14 amino acids. Assay used: immunoSEQ multiplex PCR; TCRdb lists only in-frame clones, some missing. The sample consists of some 87,000 clones, about 78% of them appearing once. The receptor was derived from a human donor in a cohort sampled during active COVID-19. This chain uses TRBV7-8 with TRBJ1-2, with D possibly TRBD1 on 6 matching bases. Material for sequencing was peripheral blood. The chain's CDR3 is CASSHTTGDYGYTF. DNA of the CDR3: TGTGCCAGCAGCCATACGACAGGAGACTATGGCTACACCTTC.